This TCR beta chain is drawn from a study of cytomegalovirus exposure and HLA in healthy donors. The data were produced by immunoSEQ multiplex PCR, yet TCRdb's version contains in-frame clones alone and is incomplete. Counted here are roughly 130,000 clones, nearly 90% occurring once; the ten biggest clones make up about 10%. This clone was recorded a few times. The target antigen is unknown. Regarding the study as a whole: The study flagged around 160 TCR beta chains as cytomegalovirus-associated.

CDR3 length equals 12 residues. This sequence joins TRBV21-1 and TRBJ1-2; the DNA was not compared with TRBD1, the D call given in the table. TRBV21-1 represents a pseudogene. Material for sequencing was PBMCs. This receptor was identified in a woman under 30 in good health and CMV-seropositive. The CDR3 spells CASSSLREGYTF. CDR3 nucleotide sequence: TGTGCCAGCAGCTCACTCAGGGAAGGCTACACCTTC.